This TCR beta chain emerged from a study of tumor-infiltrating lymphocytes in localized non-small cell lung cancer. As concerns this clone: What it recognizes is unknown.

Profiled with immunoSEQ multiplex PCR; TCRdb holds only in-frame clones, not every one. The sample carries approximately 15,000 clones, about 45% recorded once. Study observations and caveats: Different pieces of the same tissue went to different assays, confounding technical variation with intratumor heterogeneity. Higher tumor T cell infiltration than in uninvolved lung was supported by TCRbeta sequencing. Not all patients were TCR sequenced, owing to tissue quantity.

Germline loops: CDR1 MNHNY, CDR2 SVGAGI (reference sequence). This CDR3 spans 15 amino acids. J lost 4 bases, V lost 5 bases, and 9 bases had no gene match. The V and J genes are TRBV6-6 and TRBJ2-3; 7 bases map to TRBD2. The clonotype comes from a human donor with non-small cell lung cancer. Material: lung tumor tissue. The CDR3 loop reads CASSNSRGGSDTQYF. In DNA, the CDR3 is TGTGCCAGCAGTAACAGTCGCGGGGGATCAGATACGCAGTATTTT.